A single sample is the source of the 9 T cell receptor beta chains below, sequenced in a study of T cell responses to AZD1222 COVID-19 vaccine. Some clones are missing from TCRdb's copy, which holds only in-frame ones; the method was immunoSEQ multiplex PCR. This table has some 120,000 clones, roughly 88% appearing once. The sequences come from peripheral blood, collected on day 0 of MenACWY control vaccination. These receptors all stem from an adult in good health.

CDR3 DNA: TGTGCCAGCAGCTTAGTGGAGGGCACTGAAGCTTTCTTT. Encoded protein: CASSLVEGTEAFF. The genes are TRBV11-2 and TRBJ1-1; D remains ambiguous. Trimming cost V 1 base and J 4 bases, with 7 bases left between them. The CDR3 covers 13 residues. The germline gives CDR1 SGHAT, CDR2 FQNNGV. Drawing the rest from reference TRBV11-2 and TRBJ1-1, the complete variable domain is EAGVAQSPRYKIIEKRQSVAFWCNPISGHATLYWYQQILGQGPKLLIQFQNNGVVDDSQLPKDRFSAERLKGVDSTLKIQPAKLEDSAVYLCASSLVEGTEAFFGQGTRLTVV.

This sequence joins TRBV7-9 and TRBJ2-5; 8 positions agree with TRBD1. J lost 7 bases, V lost 4 bases, and 8 bases had no gene match. This CDR3 comprises 14 residues. Germline lookup yields CDR1 SEHNR and CDR2 FQNEAQ (reference sequence). The CDR3 DNA sequence: TGTGCCAGCAGCTCGGGACAGGCAATAGGGACCCAGTACTTC. Protein: CASSSGQAIGTQYF. Complete variable domain (other parts from reference TRBV7-9 and TRBJ2-5): DTGVSQNPRHKITKRGQNVTFRCDPISEHNRLYWYRQTLGQGPEFLTYFQNEAQLEKSRLLSDRFSAERPKGSFSTLEIQRTEQGDSAMYLCASSSGQAIGTQYFGPGTRLLVL.

This chain connects TRBV12-3 or TRBV12-4 to TRBJ1-2; TRBD1 matches 8 bases. The CDR3 spans 13 residues. Germline trimming cut 4 bases from V and 3 bases from J; bases unmatched to any gene: 1. CDR3 in amino acids: CASSWDRHYGYTF. The CDR3 DNA sequence: TGTGCCAGCAGTTGGGACAGGCACTATGGCTACACCTTC.

J is TRBJ1-3 and V is TRBV18; 8 nucleotides match TRBD1. J was trimmed by 0 bases and V by 0 bases; bases with no gene match: 7. This CDR3 is 18 amino acids long. The germline V gene has CDR1 KGHSH and CDR2 LQKENI. CDR3 in DNA: TGTGCCAGCTCACCACCGGGGCAGGGGGCATACTCTGGAAACACCATATATTTT. This gives the protein CASSPPGQGAYSGNTIYF.

This sequence joins TRBV5-4 and TRBJ2-2; the D gene is possibly TRBD1 (6 bases). This CDR3 has 15 residues. V lost 5 bases to trimming and J lost 5 bases, with 16 bases between them. Germline lookup yields CDR1 SGHNT and CDR2 YYREEE (reference sequence). This CDR3 reads CASSSDRLGTGELFF. DNA for the CDR3: TGTGCCAGCAGTTCTGACAGGCTTGGGACCGGGGAGCTGTTTTTT.

The chain employs TRBV4-1 and TRBJ1-1; D unresolved. Germline V gene sequence: CDR1 MGHRA, CDR2 YSYEKL. The CDR3 runs to 15 residues. V lost 0 bases and J lost 1, with 9 bases in between. The CDR3 sequence is CASSQDIHKNTEAFF. The CDR3 DNA reads as TGCGCCAGCAGCCAAGACATTCACAAGAACACTGAAGCTTTCTTT.

The V gene is TRBV6-1, the J gene TRBJ1-2; possibly TRBD1 for D (6 bases). The length of the CDR3 is 13 residues. Germline CDR1 reads MNHNS; CDR2 reads SASEGT. Between the trimmed V and J ends, which lost 3 bases and 8 bases, there was a span of 13 bases. DNA for the CDR3: TGTGCCAGCAGTGATTGGGGGGCGAAAGGCTACACCTTC. Residues: CASSDWGAKGYTF.

The table lists this clone with a few counts. The chain has TRBV2 and TRBJ2-2; 7 bases agree with TRBD1. Looked up from germline, CDR1 is SNHLY and CDR2 is FYNNEI. With V trimmed by 6 bases and J by 0 bases, 4 bases remained unmatched. The CDR3 covers 15 residues. CDR3 bases: TGTGCCAGCAGGACGGGACAGCCGAACACCGGGGAGCTGTTTTTT. Translation: CASRTGQPNTGELFF.

The chain links TRBV15 to TRBJ1-3; tentatively, D is TRBD1 (5 bases). Between the trimmed V and J ends, which lost 3 bases and 0 bases, there was a span of 15 bases. Germline values: CDR1 LNHNV, CDR2 YYDKDF (reference sequence). The CDR3 totals 17 residues. CDR3 bases: TGTGCCACCAGCAGGGGGGACGGCAAGAGCTCTGGAAACACCATATATTTT. It translates to CATSRGDGKSSGNTIYF. Full variable domain (outside the CDR3, taken from reference TRBV15 and TRBJ1-3): DAMVIQNPRYQVTQFGKPVTLSCSQTLNHNVMYWYQQKSSQAPKLLFHYYDKDFNNEADTPDNFQSRRPNTSFCFLDIRSPGLGDTAMYLCATSRGDGKSSGNTIYFGEGSWLTVV.